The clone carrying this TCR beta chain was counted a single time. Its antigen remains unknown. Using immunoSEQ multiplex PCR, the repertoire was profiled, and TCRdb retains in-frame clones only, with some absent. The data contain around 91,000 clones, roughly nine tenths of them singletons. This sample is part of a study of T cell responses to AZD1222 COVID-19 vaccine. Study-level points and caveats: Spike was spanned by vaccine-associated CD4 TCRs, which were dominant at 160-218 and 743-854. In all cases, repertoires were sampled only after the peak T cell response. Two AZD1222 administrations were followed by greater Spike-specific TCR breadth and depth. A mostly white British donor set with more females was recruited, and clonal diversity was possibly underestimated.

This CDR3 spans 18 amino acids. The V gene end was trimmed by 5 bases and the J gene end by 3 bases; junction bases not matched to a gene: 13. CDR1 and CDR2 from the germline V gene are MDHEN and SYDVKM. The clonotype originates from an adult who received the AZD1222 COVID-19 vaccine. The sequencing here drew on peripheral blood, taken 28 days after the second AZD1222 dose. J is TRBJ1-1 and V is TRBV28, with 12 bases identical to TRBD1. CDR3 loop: CASSQSPGTGGGYTEAFF. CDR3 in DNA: TGTGCCAGCAGTCAGTCGCCAGGGACAGGGGGCGGGTACACTGAAGCTTTCTTT.